Reported below is one T cell receptor (beta chain). This record belongs to a study of blood T cell repertoires in COVID-19. Study in general: Both acute and convalescent COVID-19 samples were obtained from the United States, Italy and Spain. Sample material is recorded as cDNA or gDNA derived from T cells, B-cell-depleted T cells, or PBMCs.

Seattle patients were enrolled while actively infected and followed longitudinally. Original handling: Reference gene primer amplification in the assay estimated nucleated cell counts. The assay was immunoSEQ multiplex PCR, and TCRdb's table has in-frame clones only and misses some. V and J calls and clone size follow that table, whereas D and trimming were derived from the DNA. This table has 85,000 to 100,000 clones, about 91% appearing once. Trimming stripped 4 bases from V and 6 bases from J, with 17 bases between. The CDR3 is 14 residues long. Germline V gives CDR1 SGHNT, CDR2 YYREEE (reference sequence).

The sequenced material came from peripheral blood. V gene TRBV5-4 combines with J gene TRBJ2-7; maybe TRBD2 (5 bases). The clonotype originates from a man in his fifties or sixties with COVID-19, enrolled during active disease. CDR3: CASSRAGRLAEQYF. The DNA for the CDR3 is TGTGCCAGCAGCCGGGCCGGGCGTCTAGCCGAGCAGTACTTC.